Listed below are T cell receptor beta chains from one sample, sequenced in a study of OX40 agonist ivuxolimab in advanced cancers. Sequenced by immunoSEQ multiplex PCR; TCRdb stores in-frame clones only, minus some. The sample contains 30,000 to 40,000 clones, roughly nine tenths of which appear only once. This sample comprised CD4+ or CD8+ T cells sorted from blood, obtained in a trial of the OX40 agonist ivuxolimab. Receptor source: an adult with an advanced solid tumor such as melanoma, head and neck, liver or kidney cancer. Each CDR3 is given with its conserved first and last residue. A D gene is named only where the DNA matches it firmly. Clone size is given for some rows only: seen once, a few or many times, or a class if the clone is expanded.

CDR3 protein | CDR3 DNA | D gene | clone size | J gene | V gene
CASSFWAGLEQYF | TGTGCCAGCAGTTTTTGGGCGGGACTCGAGCAGTACTTC | - | - | TRBJ2-7 | TRBV28
CASSPRAPEKLFF | TGTGCCAGCAGCCCCCGGGCCCCCGAGAAACTGTTTTTT | - | - | TRBJ1-4 | TRBV7-8
CSVAGRGLREGYTF | TGCAGCGTTGCGGGCAGGGGGCTTCGGGAAGGCTACACCTTC | TRBD1 | - | TRBJ1-2 | TRBV29-1
CASSQSWLAGGPEKYSTDTQYF | TGCGCCAGCAGTCAATCGTGGCTAGCGGGAGGACCGGAAAAATATAGCACAGATACGCAGTATTTT | TRBD2 | once | TRBJ2-3 | TRBV23-1
CASSDRGEKLFF | TGTGCCAGCAGTGATCGGGGTGAAAAACTGTTTTTT | - | few | TRBJ1-4 | TRBV2
CASSPGTREDTQYF | TGTGCCAGCAGCCCCGGGACTAGAGAGGATACGCAGTATTTT | TRBD2 | - | TRBJ2-3 | TRBV7-3
CASSQEGRAFF | TGCGCCAGCAGCCAAGAGGGGAGAGCTTTCTTT | - | - | TRBJ1-1 | TRBV4-1
CASRLQGETQYF | TGTGCCAGCAGACTACAGGGAGAGACCCAGTACTTC | - | - | TRBJ2-5 | TRBV5-6
CASTRNYQETQYF | TGTGCCAGCACTAGAAACTACCAAGAGACCCAGTACTTC | - | - | TRBJ2-5 | TRBV2
CSAEGGFSYEQYF | TGCAGCGCGGAGGGGGGGTTCTCCTACGAGCAGTACTTC | - | - | TRBJ2-7 | TRBV29-1
CASSPLLAGALGAKNIQYF | TGTGCCAGCAGCCCCCTTCTAGCGGGTGCACTAGGAGCCAAAAACATTCAGTACTTC | TRBD2 | - | TRBJ2-4 | TRBV11-2
CASSLGQGTFSYEQYF | TGTGCCAGCTCACTGGGACAGGGGACATTCTCCTACGAGCAGTACTTC | TRBD1 | - | TRBJ2-7 | TRBV18
CASSESGLAGTDTQYF | TGCGCCAGCAGTGAATCGGGACTAGCGGGGACAGATACGCAGTATTTT | TRBD2 | - | TRBJ2-3 | TRBV10-1
CASSSIRGGLTQETQYF | TGTGCCAGTAGTTCGATAAGGGGAGGACTAACTCAAGAGACCCAGTACTTC | - | - | TRBJ2-5 | TRBV19
CASSQGSTDGNQPQHF | TGTGCCAGCAGCCAAGGCTCCACAGATGGCAATCAGCCCCAGCATTTT | - | - | TRBJ1-5 | TRBV4-2
CASSLDYNEQFF | TGCGCCAGCAGCTTGGACTACAATGAGCAGTTCTTC | - | few | TRBJ2-1 | TRBV5-1
CAWSRSSGANVLTF | TGTGCCTGGAGTAGGAGTTCTGGGGCCAACGTCCTGACTTTC | - | - | TRBJ2-6 | TRBV30
CAWGDSYGYTF | TGTGCCTGGGGGGACAGCTATGGCTACACCTTC | TRBD1 | few | TRBJ1-2 | TRBV30
CASSSPALRTQYF | TGTGCCAGCAGCTCCCCGGCTCTGCGTACGCAGTATTTT | - | once | TRBJ2-3 | TRBV7-8
CASSLQALAYNEQFF | TGTGCCAGTAGTCTCCAAGCTCTTGCCTACAATGAGCAGTTCTTC | - | - | TRBJ2-1 | TRBV19
CAAYGLAGGTGELFF | TGTGCCGCCTACGGGCTAGCGGGAGGAACCGGGGAGCTGTTTTTT | TRBD2 | once | TRBJ2-2 | TRBV30
CASSYSMTSNTGELFF | TGTGCCAGCAGTTACTCGATGACATCGAACACCGGGGAGCTGTTTTTT | - | - | TRBJ2-2 | TRBV6-5
CASSFASNLNFREQYF | TGTGCCAGCAGCTTTGCGTCAAACCTTAATTTTAGAGAGCAGTACTTC | - | - | TRBJ2-7 | TRBV5-5
CASSVVQGAGELFF | TGTGCCAGCAGCGTAGTGCAGGGGGCCGGGGAGCTGTTTTTT | TRBD1 | once | TRBJ2-2 | TRBV9
CASSSKTGVSSYNEQFF | TGCGCCAGCAGCTCCAAAACAGGGGTCAGCTCCTACAATGAGCAGTTCTTC | TRBD1 | once | TRBJ2-1 | TRBV5-1
CASSLTGGGNQPQHF | TGTGCCAGCAGCTTAACAGGGGGTGGCAATCAGCCCCAGCATTTT | TRBD1 | once | TRBJ1-5 | TRBV7-2
CASSLQGEAPEQYF | TGTGCCAGTAGCTTACAGGGGGAGGCCCCCGAGCAGTACTTC | TRBD1 | - | TRBJ2-7 | TRBV19